This T cell receptor (beta chain) was identified in a study of blood T cell repertoires in COVID-19. Study details: Specimens from acute and convalescent COVID-19 originated in the United States, Italy and Spain. Sources were T cells, B-cell-depleted T cells, or PBMCs; the material itself was cDNA or gDNA.

TCRdb keeps only in-frame clones here, not all; method: immunoSEQ multiplex PCR. The data contain 55,000 to 70,000 clones, about 86% of them singletons. The CDR3 runs to 16 residues. V dropped 0 bases and J dropped 6; count of bases not matched to a gene: 6. CDR1 and CDR2 (germline): MNHNS, SASEGT. This chain links TRBV6-1 with TRBJ1-5, with TRBD1 identical over 9 bases. This TCR was recovered from a man between 45 and 60 years old with acute or convalescent COVID-19. The sequenced sample consisted of peripheral blood. The CDR3 DNA follows: TGTGCCAGCAGTGAAGCCATTACAGGGGGCGTTCAGCCCCAGCATTTT. This translates into CASSEAITGGVQPQHF.